The source of this T cell receptor beta chain is a study of blood T cells in healthy people across ages. Sample-barcoded 5' priming and a J-beta primer mix drove a second PCR of roughly 6 to 12 cycles. One entry per CDR3 protein, called by TCRdb with MiXCR from the 5' RACE reads. The sample has around 500,000 distinct CDR3 sequences, 40% to 55% seen once. Between the trimmed V and J ends, which lost 0 bases and 2 bases, there was a span of 10 bases. The CDR3 is made up of 14 amino acids. Per germline, CDR1 DFQATT and CDR2 SNEGSKA (reference sequence). Per sample, no less than 5 micrograms of total RNA were extracted.

V usage is TRBV20-1 and J usage is TRBJ1-1; D remains ambiguous. Sequencing input: blood. This clonotype originated in an elderly man in good health. The CDR3 region is CSARDPSINTEAFF. The CDR3, as DNA: TGCAGTGCTAGAGACCCATCGATTAACACTGAAGCTTTCTTT.